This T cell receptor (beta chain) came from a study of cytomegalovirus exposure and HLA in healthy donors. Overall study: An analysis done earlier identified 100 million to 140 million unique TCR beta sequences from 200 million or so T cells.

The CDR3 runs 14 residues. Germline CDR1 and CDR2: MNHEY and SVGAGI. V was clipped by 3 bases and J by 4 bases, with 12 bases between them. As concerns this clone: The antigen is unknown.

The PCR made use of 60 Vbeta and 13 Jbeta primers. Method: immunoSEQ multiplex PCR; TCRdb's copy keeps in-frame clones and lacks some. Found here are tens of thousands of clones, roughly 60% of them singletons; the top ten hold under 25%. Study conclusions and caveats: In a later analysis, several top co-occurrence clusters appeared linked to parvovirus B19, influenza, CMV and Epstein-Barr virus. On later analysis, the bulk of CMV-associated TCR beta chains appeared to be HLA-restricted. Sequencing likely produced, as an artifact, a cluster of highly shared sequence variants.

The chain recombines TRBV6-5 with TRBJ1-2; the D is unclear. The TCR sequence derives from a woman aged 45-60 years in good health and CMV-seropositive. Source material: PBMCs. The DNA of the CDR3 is TGTGCCAGCAGTTATACTAGGGCGGTCTATGGCTACACCTTC. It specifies CASSYTRAVYGYTF.